The source of this T cell receptor (beta chain) is a study of graft-versus-host responses after intestinal transplantation. As for the study in general: Multivisceral, liver-intestinal, or isolated intestinal transplants were given to recipients. Whole-study findings and limits: GvH clone levels peaked in circulation, and this peak was associated with early post-transplant HvG declines. GvH clones were identified in recipient marrow, with some first appearing in ileum or blood.

Data came from immunoSEQ multiplex PCR; TCRdb stores just in-frame clones and leaves some out. The sample consists of approximately 100,000 clones, roughly 87% of them appearing once. The CDR3 length is 14 residues. CDR1 and CDR2 from the germline V gene are KGHSH and LQKENI. On this clone: As yet, its antigen is unknown.

The starting material was unstimulated CD4+ T cells sorted from spleen or lymph node cells, obtained before intestinal transplant. The rearrangement uses TRBV18 and TRBJ2-5, with D possibly being TRBD2 (5 bases). TRBJ2-7 explains the end of the DNA better; the J call may be wrong. The receptor comes from a human donor who received an intestinal transplant. The CDR3 coding sequence is TGTGCCAGCTCACCCGAGGGTATACCCTACGAGCAGTACTTC. Its translation: CASSPEGIPYEQYF.